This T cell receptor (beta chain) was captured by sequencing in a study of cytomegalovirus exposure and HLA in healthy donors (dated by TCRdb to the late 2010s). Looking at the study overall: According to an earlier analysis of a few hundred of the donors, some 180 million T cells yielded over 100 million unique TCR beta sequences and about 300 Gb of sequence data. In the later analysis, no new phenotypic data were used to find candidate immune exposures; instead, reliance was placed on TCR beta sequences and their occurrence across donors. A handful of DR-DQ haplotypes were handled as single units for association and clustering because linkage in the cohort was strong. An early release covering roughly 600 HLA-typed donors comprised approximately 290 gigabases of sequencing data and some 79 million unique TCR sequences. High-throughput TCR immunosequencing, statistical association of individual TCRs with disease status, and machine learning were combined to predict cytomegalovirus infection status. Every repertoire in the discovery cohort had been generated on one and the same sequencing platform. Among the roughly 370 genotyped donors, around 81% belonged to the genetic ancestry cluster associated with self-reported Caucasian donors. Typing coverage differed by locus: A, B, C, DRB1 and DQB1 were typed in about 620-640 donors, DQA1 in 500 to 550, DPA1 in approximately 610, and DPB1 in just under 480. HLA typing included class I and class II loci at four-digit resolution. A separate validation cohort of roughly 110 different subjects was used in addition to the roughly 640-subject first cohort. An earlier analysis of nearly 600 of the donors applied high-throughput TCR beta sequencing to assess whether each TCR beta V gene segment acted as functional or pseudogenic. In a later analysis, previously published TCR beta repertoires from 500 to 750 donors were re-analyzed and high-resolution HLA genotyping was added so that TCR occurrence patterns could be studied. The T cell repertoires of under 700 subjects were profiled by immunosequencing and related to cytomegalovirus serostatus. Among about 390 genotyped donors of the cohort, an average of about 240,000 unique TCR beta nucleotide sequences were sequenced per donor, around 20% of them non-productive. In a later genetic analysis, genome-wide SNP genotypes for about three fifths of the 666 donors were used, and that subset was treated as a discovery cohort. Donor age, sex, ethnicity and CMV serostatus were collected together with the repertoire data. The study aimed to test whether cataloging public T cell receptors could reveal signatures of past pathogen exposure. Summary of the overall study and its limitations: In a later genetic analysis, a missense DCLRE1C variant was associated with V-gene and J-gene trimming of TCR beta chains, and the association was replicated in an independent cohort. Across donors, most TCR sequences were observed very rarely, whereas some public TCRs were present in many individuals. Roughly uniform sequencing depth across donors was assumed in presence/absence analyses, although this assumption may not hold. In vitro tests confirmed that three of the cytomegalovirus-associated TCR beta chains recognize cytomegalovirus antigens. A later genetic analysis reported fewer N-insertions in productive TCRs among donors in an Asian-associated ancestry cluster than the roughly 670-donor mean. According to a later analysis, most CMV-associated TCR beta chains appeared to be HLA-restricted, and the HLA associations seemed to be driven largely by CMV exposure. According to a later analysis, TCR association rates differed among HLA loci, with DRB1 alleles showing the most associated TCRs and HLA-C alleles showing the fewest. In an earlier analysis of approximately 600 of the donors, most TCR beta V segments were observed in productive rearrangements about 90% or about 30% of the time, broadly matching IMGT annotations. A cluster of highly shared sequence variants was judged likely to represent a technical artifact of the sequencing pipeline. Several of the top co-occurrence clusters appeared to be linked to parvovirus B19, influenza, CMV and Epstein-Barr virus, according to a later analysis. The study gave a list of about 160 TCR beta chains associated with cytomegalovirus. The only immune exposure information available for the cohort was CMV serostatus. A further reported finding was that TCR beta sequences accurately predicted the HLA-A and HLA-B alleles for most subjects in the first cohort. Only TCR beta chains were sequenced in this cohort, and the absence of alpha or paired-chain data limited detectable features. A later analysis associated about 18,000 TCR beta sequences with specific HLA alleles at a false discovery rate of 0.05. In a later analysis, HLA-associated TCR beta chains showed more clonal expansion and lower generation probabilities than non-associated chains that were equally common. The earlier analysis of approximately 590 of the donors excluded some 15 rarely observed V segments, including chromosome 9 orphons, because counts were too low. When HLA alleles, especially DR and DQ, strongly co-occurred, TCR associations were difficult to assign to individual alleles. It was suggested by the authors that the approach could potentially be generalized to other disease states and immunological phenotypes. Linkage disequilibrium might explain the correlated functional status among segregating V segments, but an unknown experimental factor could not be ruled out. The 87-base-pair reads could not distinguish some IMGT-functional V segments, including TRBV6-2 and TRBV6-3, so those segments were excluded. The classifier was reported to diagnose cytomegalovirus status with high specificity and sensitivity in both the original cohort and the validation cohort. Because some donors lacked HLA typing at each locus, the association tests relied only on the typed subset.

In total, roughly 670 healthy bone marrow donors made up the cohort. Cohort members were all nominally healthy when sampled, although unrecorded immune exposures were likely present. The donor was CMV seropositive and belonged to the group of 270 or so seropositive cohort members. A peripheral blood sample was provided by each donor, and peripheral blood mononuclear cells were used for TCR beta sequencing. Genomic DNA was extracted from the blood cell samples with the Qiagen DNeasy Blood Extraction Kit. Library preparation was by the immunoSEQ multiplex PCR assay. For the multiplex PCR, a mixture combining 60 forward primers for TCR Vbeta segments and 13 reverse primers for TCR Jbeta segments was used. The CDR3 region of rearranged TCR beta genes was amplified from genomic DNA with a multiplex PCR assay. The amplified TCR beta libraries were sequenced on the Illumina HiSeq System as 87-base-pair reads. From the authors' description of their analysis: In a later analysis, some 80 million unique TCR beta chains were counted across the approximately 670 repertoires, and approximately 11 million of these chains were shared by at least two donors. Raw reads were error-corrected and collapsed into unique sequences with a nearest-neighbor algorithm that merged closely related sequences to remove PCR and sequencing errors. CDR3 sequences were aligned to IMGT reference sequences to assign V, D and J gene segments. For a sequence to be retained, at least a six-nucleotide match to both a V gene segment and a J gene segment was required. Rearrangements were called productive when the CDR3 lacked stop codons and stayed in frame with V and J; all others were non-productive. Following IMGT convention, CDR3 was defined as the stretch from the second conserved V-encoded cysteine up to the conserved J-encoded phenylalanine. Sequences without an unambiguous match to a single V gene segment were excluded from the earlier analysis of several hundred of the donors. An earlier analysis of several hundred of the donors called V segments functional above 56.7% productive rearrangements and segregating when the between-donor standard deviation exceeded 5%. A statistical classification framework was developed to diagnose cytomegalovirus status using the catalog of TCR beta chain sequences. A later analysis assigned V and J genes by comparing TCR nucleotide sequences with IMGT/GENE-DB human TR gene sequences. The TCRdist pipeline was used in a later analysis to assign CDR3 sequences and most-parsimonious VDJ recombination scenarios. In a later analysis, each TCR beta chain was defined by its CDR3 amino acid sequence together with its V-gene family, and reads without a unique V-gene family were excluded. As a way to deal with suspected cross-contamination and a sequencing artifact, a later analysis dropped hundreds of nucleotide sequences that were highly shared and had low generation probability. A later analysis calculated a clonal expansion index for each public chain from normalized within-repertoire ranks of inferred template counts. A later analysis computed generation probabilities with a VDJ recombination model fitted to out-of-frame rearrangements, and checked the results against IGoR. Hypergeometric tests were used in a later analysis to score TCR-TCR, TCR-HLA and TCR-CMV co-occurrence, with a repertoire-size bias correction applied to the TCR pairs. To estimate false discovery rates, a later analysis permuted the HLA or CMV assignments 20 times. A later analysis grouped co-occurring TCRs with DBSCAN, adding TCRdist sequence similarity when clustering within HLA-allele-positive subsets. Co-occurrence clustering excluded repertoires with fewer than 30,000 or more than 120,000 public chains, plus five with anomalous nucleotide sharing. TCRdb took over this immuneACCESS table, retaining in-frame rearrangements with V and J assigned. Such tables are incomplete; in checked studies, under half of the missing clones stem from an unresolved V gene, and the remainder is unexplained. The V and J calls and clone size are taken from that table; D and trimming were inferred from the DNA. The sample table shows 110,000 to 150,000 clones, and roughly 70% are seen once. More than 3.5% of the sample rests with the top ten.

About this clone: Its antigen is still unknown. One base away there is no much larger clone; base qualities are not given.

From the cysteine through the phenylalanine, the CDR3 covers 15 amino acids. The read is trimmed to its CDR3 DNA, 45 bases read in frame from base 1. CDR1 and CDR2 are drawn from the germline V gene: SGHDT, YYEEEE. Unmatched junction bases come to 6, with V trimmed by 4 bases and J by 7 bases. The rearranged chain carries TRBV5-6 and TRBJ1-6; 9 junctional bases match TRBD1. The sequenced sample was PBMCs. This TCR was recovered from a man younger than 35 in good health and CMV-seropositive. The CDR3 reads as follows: CASSPLGQGNSPLHF. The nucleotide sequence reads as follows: TGTGCCAGCAGCCCGCTAGGACAGGGGAATTCACCCCTCCACTTT. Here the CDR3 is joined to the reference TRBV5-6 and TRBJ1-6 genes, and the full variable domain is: DAGVTQSPTHLIKTRGQQVTLRCSPKSGHDTVSWYQQALGQGPQFIFQYYEEEERQRGNFPDRFSGHQFPNYSSELNVNALLLGDSALYLCASSPLGQGNSPLHFGNGTRLTVT.